What follows describes a single TCR beta chain. Its antigen is not identified. At baseline, cycle 4 day 1, and cycle 7 day 1, blood was sampled. This record comes from a study of OX40 agonist ivuxolimab in advanced cancers. Findings of the study overall: Clonal expansion was seen in CD4+ and CD8+ blood T cells by week 6 at 0.1 to 3.0 mg/kg. Researchers did not establish what antigens the expanded peripheral T cells target.

TCRdb keeps only in-frame clones here, not all; method: immunoSEQ multiplex PCR. This table has under 25,000 clones, 74% appearing once. Per germline, CDR1 MGHRA and CDR2 YSYEKL. This CDR3 has 13 amino acids. The V gene lost 1 base and the J gene lost 3 bases, with 5 bases spanning the gap. Sample: CD4+ or CD8+ T cells sorted from blood, taken in a trial of the OX40 agonist ivuxolimab. This chain connects TRBV4-1 to TRBJ2-3; D is uncertain. The origin of this receptor is an adult with an advanced solid tumor such as melanoma, head and neck, liver or kidney cancer. In nucleotides, the CDR3 is TGCGCCAGCAGCCAAGCGAGGACAGATACGCAGTATTTT. It is translated as CASSQARTDTQYF.